This T cell receptor beta chain was recovered during a study of cytomegalovirus exposure and HLA in healthy donors. Study information: Of all 398 donors who were genotyped, roughly 81% belonged to the Caucasian-associated ancestry cluster.

The PCR contained 60 Vbeta and 13 Jbeta primers. The table came from immunoSEQ multiplex PCR; TCRdb's copy has only in-frame clones and leaves some out. The sample has about 84,000 clones; around three fifths are singletons. The sample comprised PBMCs. The TCR originated in a woman between 40 and 55 years old in good health and CMV-seropositive.

The CDR3 nucleotides read TGTGCCGGAGCCACAGGAAATGAGCAGTTCTTC. The encoded protein is CAGATGNEQFF. The chain links TRBV7-9 to TRBJ2-1; D perhaps matches TRBD1 (5 bases). CDR3 length: 11 residues. The ends were cut back, 11 bases at V and 7 bases at J, with 12 bases in the middle. Germline V gene data show CDR1 as SEHNR and CDR2 as FQNEAQ (reference sequence).